This is a list of T cell receptor beta chains from one sample in a study of cytomegalovirus exposure and HLA in healthy donors. Sequencing used immunoSEQ multiplex PCR; TCRdb keeps in-frame clones, though not all of them. Here the sample spans some 160,000 clones, around three quarters being singletons. Sequenced input: PBMCs. Every receptor here comes from a woman aged 30 to 39 in good health and CMV-seronegative. Both conserved end residues are part of each CDR3. The D gene is left open where the match is weak. Clone size is shown for a subset of rows, as once, few, many or a class of expanded clone.

clone_size | j_call | d_call | v_call | cdr3_aa | cdr3_nt
few | TRBJ2-3 | . | TRBV29-1 | CSANTGISTDTQYF | TGCAGCGCTAATACAGGGATTAGCACAGATACGCAGTATTTT
. | TRBJ2-2 | TRBD1 | TRBV6-7 | CASSYPRDRGAGELFF | TGTGCCAGCAGTTACCCTCGGGACAGGGGGGCCGGGGAGCTGTTTTTT
few | TRBJ2-1 | TRBD1 | TRBV7-9 | CASKGQGWNEQFF | TGTGCCAGCAAGGGACAGGGTTGGAATGAGCAGTTCTTC
. | TRBJ2-4 | TRBD1 | TRBV7-8 | CASSLGRDRLAKNIQYF | TGTGCCAGCAGCTTAGGGAGGGACAGGCTAGCCAAAAACATTCAGTACTTC
. | TRBJ2-7 | TRBD1 | TRBV2 | CASSAPGTGGHGSFYEQYF | TGTGCCAGCAGTGCACCCGGGACAGGGGGCCATGGGTCCTTCTACGAGCAGTACTTC
. | TRBJ2-1 | . | TRBV5-1 | CASSLVGESYNEQFF | TGCGCCAGCAGCTTGGTTGGAGAGTCCTACAATGAGCAGTTCTTC
. | TRBJ2-1 | . | TRBV19 | CASSLPIGLASFYNEQFF | TGTGCCAGTAGTCTTCCCATTGGTCTAGCGTCATTCTACAATGAGCAGTTCTTC
. | TRBJ2-5 | . | TRBV11-3 | CASSLQGQLGETQYF | TGTGCCAGCAGCTTACAGGGGCAGCTCGGGGAGACCCAGTACTTC
few | TRBJ1-1 | . | TRBV29-1 | CSVDRGGTEAFF | TGCAGCGTTGACCGAGGTGGGACTGAAGCTTTCTTT
few | TRBJ2-3 | TRBD2 | TRBV30 | CAWTIREADTQYF | TGTGCCTGGACCATCCGGGAGGCAGATACGCAGTATTTT
. | TRBJ2-1 | TRBD1 | TRBV19 | CASSRRIGTGVANEQFF | TGTGCCAGTAGTAGACGTATTGGGACAGGGGTTGCAAATGAGCAGTTCTTC
. | TRBJ1-6 | . | TRBV9 | CASTRETGGSPLHF | TGTGCCAGCACTCGTGAGACTGGAGGTTCACCCCTCCACTTT
once | TRBJ2-2 | . | TRBV5-1 | CASSLPIVTGNTGELFF | TGCGCCAGCAGCTTGCCAATAGTTACAGGGAACACCGGGGAGCTGTTTTTT
few | TRBJ1-1 | TRBD1 | TRBV27 | CASSLSGQEGTEAFF | TGTGCCAGCAGTTTGAGCGGACAGGAGGGCACTGAAGCTTTCTTT
. | TRBJ2-1 | TRBD2 | TRBV7-7 | CASSDLAGGYGEQFF | TGTGCCAGCAGCGACCTAGCGGGAGGTTACGGTGAGCAGTTCTTC
few | TRBJ1-1 | TRBD1 | TRBV5-1 | CASSLQGANTEAFF | TGCGCCAGCAGCTTACAGGGGGCGAACACTGAAGCTTTCTTT
. | TRBJ2-7 | . | TRBV6-5 | CASSLDRYEQYF | TGTGCCAGCAGTTTGGACAGATACGAGCAGTACTTC
. | TRBJ2-3 | . | TRBV27 | CASSPLLPDTQYF | TGTGCCAGCAGCCCCCTCCTCCCAGATACGCAGTATTTT
few | TRBJ1-1 | . | TRBV13 | CASSRGNTEAFF | TGTGCCAGCAGCAGGGGGAACACTGAAGCTTTCTTT
. | TRBJ2-1 | TRBD2 | TRBV9 | CASSFSGRSADEQFF | TGTGCCAGCAGCTTTAGCGGGAGATCTGCGGATGAGCAGTTCTTC
. | TRBJ1-2 | TRBD1 | TRBV5-4 | CASNNPGQGNGYTF | TGTGCCAGCAACAATCCGGGACAGGGTAATGGCTACACCTTC
. | TRBJ2-2 | TRBD1 | TRBV6-5 | CASRWTGHDGELFF | TGTGCCAGCAGATGGACAGGGCATGACGGGGAGCTGTTTTTT
. | TRBJ2-3 | . | TRBV28 | CASSILDRFPDTQYF | TGTGCCAGCAGTATTCTCGACAGGTTTCCAGATACGCAGTATTTT
. | TRBJ1-1 | TRBD1 | TRBV9 | CASSTGDNTEAFF | TGTGCCAGCAGCACAGGGGATAACACTGAAGCTTTCTTT
. | TRBJ2-7 | TRBD2 | TRBV6-5 | CASTKGLAGYEQYF | TGTGCCAGCACAAAGGGACTAGCGGGCTACGAGCAGTACTTC
once | TRBJ1-6 | . | TRBV30 | CAWSVAENSPLHF | TGTGCCTGGAGTGTGGCGGAGAATTCACCCCTCCACTTT
few | TRBJ2-1 | TRBD2 | TRBV13 | CASSLGGRYYNEQFF | TGTGCCAGCAGCTTAGGCGGGAGGTACTACAATGAGCAGTTCTTC
. | TRBJ1-5 | . | TRBV7-9 | CASSLAVAQPQHF | TGTGCCAGCAGCTTAGCGGTAGCTCAGCCCCAGCATTTT
. | TRBJ1-1 | TRBD1 | TRBV28 | CASRRAGGNTEAFF | TGTGCCAGCAGGAGGGCAGGGGGGAACACTGAAGCTTTCTTT
. | TRBJ2-7 | . | TRBV29-1 | CSAEGRSSYEQYF | TGCAGCGCCGAGGGTAGGAGCTCCTACGAGCAGTACTTC
. | TRBJ1-2 | TRBD1 | TRBV6-9 | CASSYSPRGLGYGYTF | TGTGCCAGCAGTTATTCGCCCAGGGGGCTCGGGTATGGCTACACCTTC
. | TRBJ1-2 | TRBD1 | TRBV7-9 | CASTLWAGQGGGYPF | TGTGCCAGCACCCTCTGGGCCGGACAGGGAGGTGGCTACCCCTTC
. | TRBJ2-5 | . | TRBV7-2 | CASSLGQGPQETQYF | TGTGCCAGCAGTTTGGGGCAGGGCCCACAAGAGACCCAGTACTTC
. | TRBJ2-7 | . | TRBV7-8 | CASSPRDTSYEQYF | TGTGCCAGCAGCCCTAGGGACACCTCCTACGAGCAGTACTTC
once | TRBJ1-2 | TRBD1 | TRBV5-1 | CASSLVQGAGGYTF | TGCGCCAGCAGCTTGGTACAGGGGGCTGGAGGCTACACCTTC
. | TRBJ1-2 | TRBD1 | TRBV18 | CASSPPGTGGRLYGYTF | TGTGCCAGCTCACCACCGGGGACAGGGGGCCGACTCTATGGCTACACCTTC
. | TRBJ1-1 | TRBD1 | TRBV5-1 | CASSPGQGLNTEAFF | TGCGCCAGCAGCCCGGGACAGGGGCTGAACACTGAAGCTTTCTTT
. | TRBJ2-1 | TRBD2 | TRBV6-4 | CASTQSAGEYNEQFF | TGTGCCAGCACCCAATCGGCGGGAGAGTACAATGAGCAGTTCTTC
. | TRBJ1-3 | TRBD1 | TRBV9 | CASSDQGVPGNTIYF | TGTGCCAGCAGCGATCAGGGGGTTCCTGGAAACACCATATATTTT
. | TRBJ2-5 | . | TRBV11-2 | CASSSVLGRMKTQYF | TGTGCCAGCAGCTCCGTCCTAGGGAGAATGAAGACCCAGTACTTC
. | TRBJ1-1 | . | TRBV29-1 | CSVGERVGTEAFF | TGCAGCGTTGGCGAGCGGGTGGGCACTGAAGCTTTCTTT
. | TRBJ1-2 | . | TRBV15 | CATSRDLGGNYGYTF | TGTGCCACCAGCAGAGATCTAGGCGGTAACTATGGCTACACCTTC
. | TRBJ2-7 | TRBD2 | TRBV7-9 | CSSSSGTSGRVYEQYF | TGTTCCAGCAGCTCCGGGACTAGCGGGAGGGTCTACGAGCAGTACTTC
once | TRBJ2-3 | TRBD2 | TRBV7-2 | CASSPGTSADTQYF | TGTGCCAGCAGCCCCGGGACTAGCGCAGATACGCAGTATTTT
. | TRBJ2-5 | . | TRBV6-5 | CASSLRDVGETQYF | TGTGCCAGCAGTTTACGGGATGTTGGGGAGACCCAGTACTTC
. | TRBJ2-1 | TRBD2 | TRBV28 | CASSHSGRARNEQFF | TGTGCCAGCAGTCATAGCGGGAGGGCCAGGAATGAGCAGTTCTTC